The 2 T cell receptor beta chains below were found in one sample sequenced in a study of blood T cell repertoires in COVID-19 (dated by TCRdb to between 2020 and 2021). Library preparation was by the immunoSEQ multiplex PCR assay. TCRdb retrieved this table from immuneACCESS and kept in-frame rearrangements only. Not all clones are present; in checked studies, unresolved V genes account for under half, and no reason is known for the remainder. Present in this sample are approximately 230,000 clones, about nine tenths of which were seen just once. Approximately 1.7% of the sample rests with the top ten. Sequencing was done on a sample of PBMCs or T cells enriched from blood (not recorded which). Receptors were obtained from a man aged 35 to 55 who had recovered from COVID-19.

The chain employs TRBV27 and TRBJ2-7; D is uncertain. Trimming shortened V by 8 bases and J by 6 bases, and 5 bases separated the two germline ends. The germline V gene has CDR1 MNHEY and CDR2 SMNVEV (reference sequence). The CDR3 has 9 residues. CDR3 in amino acids: CASFSEQYF. Here the CDR3 DNA reads TGTGCCAGCTTTAGCGAGCAGTACTTC.

This clone has only a few counts. The chain combines TRBV15 with TRBJ2-1; 10 bases map to TRBD1. The CDR3 covers 16 residues. CDR1 and CDR2 (germline): LNHNV, YYDKDF (reference sequence). V was clipped by 4 bases and J by 9 bases; unmatched bases: 12. The CDR3 nucleotides read TGTGCCACCAGCACAAAAGCCGGGACAGGGGCGAGTGAGCAGTTCTTC. Translation gives CATSTKAGTGASEQFF.